The rows below give T cell receptor beta chains drawn from one sample of a study of blood T cell repertoires in COVID-19. Data came from immunoSEQ multiplex PCR; TCRdb stores just in-frame clones and leaves some out. The sample records roughly 380,000 clones, more than 85% being singletons. The sample taken for sequencing was PBMCs or T cells enriched from blood (not recorded which). The receptors here all came from a woman in her 30s who had recovered from COVID-19. Both conserved end residues are part of each CDR3. The D gene is left open where the match is weak. Rows give clone size only sometimes, using once, few, many, or a class for an expanded clone.

j_gene,abundance,d_gene,v_gene,CDR3nt,CDR3aa
TRBJ1-2,-,-,TRBV30,TGTGCCTGGGACCGGCAGGACTTCTATGGCTACACCTTC,CAWDRQDFYGYTF
TRBJ2-2,once,TRBD1,TRBV30,TGTGCCTGGAGTACTGGACAGGGGGACACCGGGGAGCTGTTTTTT,CAWSTGQGDTGELFF
TRBJ2-1,-,-,TRBV29-1,TGCAGCGTTCAAAGAGGGAGCTCCTACAATGAGCAGTTCTTC,CSVQRGSSYNEQFF
TRBJ1-4,-,TRBD1,TRBV28,TGTGCCAGCAGTTTAGGGCAGGGGGCAGGAAAACTGTTTTTT,CASSLGQGAGKLFF
TRBJ2-1,-,TRBD2,TRBV11-3,TGTGCCAGCAGCTTATTGACTAGCGGGAGGGCCTCCTACAATGAGCAGTTCTTC,CASSLLTSGRASYNEQFF
TRBJ2-2,-,TRBD2,TRBV15,TGTGCCACCAGCAGGGATCATAGCGGGGGAAAGAACACCGGGGAGCTGTTTTTT,CATSRDHSGGKNTGELFF
TRBJ2-7,-,TRBD2,TRBV5-1,TGCGCCAGCAGCTTGGCCGGGACTAGCCACGAGCAGTACTTC,CASSLAGTSHEQYF
TRBJ2-1,-,-,TRBV9,TGTGCCAGCAGCGTAGCTAACGGCAATGAGCAGTTCTTC,CASSVANGNEQFF
TRBJ1-2,-,-,TRBV4-1,TGCGCCAGCAGCCTTTCCCCCCTGGTGATAGCTAACTATGGCTACACCTTC,CASSLSPLVIANYGYTF
TRBJ1-1,-,-,TRBV25-1,TGTGCCAGCAGTGCCCCGGGAGCGATGAACACTGAAGCTTTCTTT,CASSAPGAMNTEAFF
TRBJ2-7,-,-,TRBV29-1,TGCAGCGTTGTCGGAGGTAGCGGCTCCTACGAGCAGTACTTC,CSVVGGSGSYEQYF
TRBJ1-1,-,-,TRBV4-1,TGCGCCAGCAGCCAAGACGGACACATGAACACTGAAGCTTTCTTT,CASSQDGHMNTEAFF
TRBJ2-1,-,TRBD2,TRBV5-1,TGCGCCAGCAGCTTGGGCGGGGGGGCGATCAATGAGCAGTTCTTC,CASSLGGGAINEQFF
TRBJ2-1,-,TRBD2,TRBV15,TGTGCCACCAGTCTCCCGGGAGGGAGGATGAATGAGCAGTTCTTC,CATSLPGGRMNEQFF
TRBJ2-2,-,-,TRBV7-8,TGTGCCAGCAGCTTAGGCCTTAGGGCGGTGGGGGGGCCCGGGGAGCTGTTTTTT,CASSLGLRAVGGPGELFF
TRBJ2-7,-,-,TRBV4-2,TGTGCCAGCAGCCAAGATTTGGACTCCTCCTACGAGCAGTACTTC,CASSQDLDSSYEQYF
TRBJ2-3,-,TRBD1,TRBV7-2,TGTGCCAGCAGCCCACTTGCCCCACGGGACAGGGACACAGATACGCAGTATTTT,CASSPLAPRDRDTDTQYF
TRBJ2-7,-,-,TRBV19,TGTGCCAGTAGTACCAGGGGCGGCGAGCAGTACTTC,CASSTRGGEQYF
TRBJ2-1,-,-,TRBV6-5,TGTGCCAGCAGTTACTACCCACAGAGCTCCTACAATGAGCAGTTCTTC,CASSYYPQSSYNEQFF
TRBJ2-1,-,TRBD2,TRBV28,TGTGCCAGCAGTTTACAGAGCGGGAGGGTTTACAATGAGCAGTTCTTC,CASSLQSGRVYNEQFF
TRBJ1-5,few,-,TRBV20-1,TGCAGTGCTAGTGAAGGGAGTCGGCAGCCCCAGCATTTT,CSASEGSRQPQHF
TRBJ2-2,-,-,TRBV24-1,TGTGCCACCAGTGAAACAGGGACGAACACCGGGGAGCTGTTTTTT,CATSETGTNTGELFF
TRBJ1-1,-,-,TRBV5-1,TGCGCCAGCAGCAACCAGGGAATAGAGAACACTGAAGCTTTCTTT,CASSNQGIENTEAFF
TRBJ1-1,-,-,TRBV11-1,TGTGCCAGCAGCTGGGGGGGGTCGGTCACTGAAGCTTTCTTT,CASSWGGSVTEAFF
TRBJ2-3,-,-,TRBV28,TGTGCCAGCAGTCCCGGAGACAGGCGGAGCACAGATACGCAGTATTTT,CASSPGDRRSTDTQYF
TRBJ1-3,-,-,TRBV4-1,TGCGCCAGCAGCCAAATTTTAGGAGCGGCTGGAAACACCATATATTTT,CASSQILGAAGNTIYF
TRBJ1-1,few,-,TRBV28,TGTGCCAGCACCAGCGGGGGGGAGAACACTGAAGCTTTCTTT,CASTSGGENTEAFF
TRBJ2-7,-,TRBD1,TRBV4-1,TGCGCCAGCAGCCAATCGTCAACCGGGACAGGCTTGTACGAGCAGTACTTC,CASSQSSTGTGLYEQYF
TRBJ2-1,-,TRBD2,TRBV5-4,TGTGCCAGCAGCTTGCCCGGGACTAGCGGGACGAGCTCCTACAATGAGCAGTTCTTC,CASSLPGTSGTSSYNEQFF
TRBJ1-5,-,-,TRBV2,TGTGCCAGCAGTGAAACAACCAATCAGCCCCAGCATTTT,CASSETTNQPQHF
TRBJ2-5,-,TRBD1,TRBV29-1,TGCAGCGTAAGGACAGGGACGAGTGAGACCCAGTACTTC,CSVRTGTSETQYF
TRBJ1-1,-,TRBD1,TRBV12-3/TRBV12-4,TGTGCCAGCATGACAGGGAAAGAAGCTTTCTTT,CASMTGKEAFF
TRBJ1-2,-,TRBD1,TRBV6-5,TGTGCCAGCAGTTACTCCGGGACAGGGAGAAGCTACACCTTC,CASSYSGTGRSYTF
TRBJ2-7,-,TRBD1,TRBV29-1,TGCAGCGTTGGGGTTTTAGGACAGGGCCGAGGTGTGGAGCAGTACTTC,CSVGVLGQGRGVEQYF
TRBJ2-5,-,TRBD2,TRBV11-2,TGTGCCAGCAGCCCGGGACTAGCCTACGAGACCCAGTACTTC,CASSPGLAYETQYF
TRBJ2-1,few,-,TRBV28,TGTGCCAGCAGTTTTCTCCTACGTGAGCAGTTCTTC,CASSFLLREQFF
TRBJ2-7,few,TRBD2,TRBV4-2,TGTGCCAGCAGCCAAGATTGGGGGGGCGAGCAGTACTTC,CASSQDWGGEQYF
TRBJ1-3,-,-,TRBV15,TGTGCCACCAGCAGAGATATTACTGCCAACTCTGGAAACACCATATATTTT,CATSRDITANSGNTIYF
TRBJ1-5,-,TRBD1,TRBV19,TGTGCCACCCGGGACAGGGGATATCAGCCCCAGCATTTT,CATRDRGYQPQHF
TRBJ2-1,-,-,TRBV12-3/TRBV12-4,TGTGCCAGTGGCGGATACAATGAGCAGTTCTTC,CASGGYNEQFF
TRBJ1-6,-,-,TRBV6-4,TGTGCCAGCAGTGCGGGGAGGCTGAGCTCCTATAATTCACCCCTCCACTTT,CASSAGRLSSYNSPLHF